The 28 T cell receptor beta chains below come from one sample, sequenced in a study of cytomegalovirus exposure and HLA in healthy donors. PCR amplification relied on 60 Vbeta primers (plus 13 Jbeta primers). This table comes from immunoSEQ multiplex PCR, and its TCRdb copy is limited to in-frame clones, with some not included. The sample lists 100,000 to 150,000 clones; around 81% were seen once. The sequencing sample was made of PBMCs. These receptors originate from a female donor in good health and CMV-seronegative.

This clone came up a few times. This rearrangement joins TRBV6-5 to TRBJ1-4; perhaps TRBD1 as D (5 bases). V shed 6 bases and J shed 4 bases, with 15 bases lying between them. This CDR3 is 15 amino acids long. In germline, CDR1 is MNHEY, CDR2 SVGAGI. The CDR3 nucleotides read TGTGCCAGCAGCTTCCGGGGGGACGGTAATGAAAAACTGTTTTTT. This sequence encodes CASSFRGDGNEKLFF.

This clone was seen once. This chain joins TRBV6-5 and TRBJ1-2; no reliable D call. Looked up from germline, CDR1 is MNHEY and CDR2 is SVGAGI. V lost 0 bases to trimming and J lost 6 bases, with 11 bases between them. The CDR3 is 14 residues long. The CDR3 sequence: CASSYSGIQDGYTF. CDR3 DNA: TGTGCCAGCAGTTACTCAGGAATCCAGGATGGCTACACCTTC.

This clone was seen once. The chain carries TRBV9 and TRBJ2-1; TRBD2 matches 8 bases. CDR3 length: 16 amino acids. The germline gives CDR1 SGDLS, CDR2 YYNGEE. V shed 0 bases and J 2 bases; nucleotides not matched to a gene: 4. The DNA of the CDR3 is TGTGCCAGCAGCGTAGTGCGGGAGGCCACCTACAATGAGCAGTTCTTC. It is translated as CASSVVREATYNEQFF. Variable domain in full (rest from reference TRBV9 and TRBJ2-1): DSGVTQTPKHLITATGQRVTLRCSPRSGDLSVYWYQQSLDQGLQFLIQYYNGEERAKGNILERFSAQQFPDLHSELNLSSLELGDSALYFCASSVVREATYNEQFFGPGTRLTVL.

The rearrangement uses TRBV28 and TRBJ1-5, with 10 bases lining up with TRBD1. V lost 3 bases and J lost 6; bases outside the gene matches: 5. The CDR3 totals 15 residues. Germline V gives CDR1 MDHEN, CDR2 SYDVKM. The CDR3 DNA follows: TGTGCCAGCAGTTTTCAGGGACAGGGGCTTCAGCCCCAGCATTTT. The encoded protein is CASSFQGQGLQPQHF.

This chain joins TRBV4-1 and TRBJ2-2, with TRBD1 matching 8 bases. The CDR3 consists of 14 residues. CDR1 is MGHRA, CDR2 YSYEKL, per germline. J gave up 5 bases and V 2 bases, and 1 base lay outside the gene matches. Here the CDR3 DNA reads TGCGCCAGCAGCCAAACAGGGGGTACCGGGGAGCTGTTTTTT. This sequence encodes CASSQTGGTGELFF.

CDR3 in amino acids: CASSRGQAPGELFF. CDR3 DNA sequence: TGCGCCAGCAGCAGGGGACAGGCCCCCGGGGAGCTGTTTTTT. The V call is TRBV5-1, the J call TRBJ2-2, with 8 bases identical to TRBD1. The ends lost 4 bases at V and 6 bases at J; junction bases unmatched: 5. This CDR3 has 14 amino acids. The germline gives CDR1 SGHRS, CDR2 YFSETQ.

V usage is TRBV28 and J usage is TRBJ1-1; weak D call: TRBD1 (5 bases). Germline V gene data show CDR1 as MDHEN and CDR2 as SYDVKM. V was pared by 3 bases and J by 8 bases, with 13 bases between. The CDR3 length is 13 residues. In DNA form, the CDR3 reads TGTGCCAGCAGTTTGCCAGGGCTGGGAGAAGCTTTCTTT. Its translation: CASSLPGLGEAFF.

This clone was picked up one time. The chain uses TRBV11-2 and TRBJ1-6; possibly TRBD1 for D (5 bases). Germline assignment: CDR1 SGHAT and CDR2 FQNNGV. The CDR3 length is 15 residues. V shed 2 bases and J shed 7 bases, with 12 bases lying between them. The CDR3 DNA reads as TGTGCCAGCAGCTTAAGGGGAAACGGCAATTCACCCCTCCACTTT. It yields the protein CASSLRGNGNSPLHF. Full variable domain (outside the CDR3, taken from reference TRBV11-2 and TRBJ1-6): EAGVAQSPRYKIIEKRQSVAFWCNPISGHATLYWYQQILGQGPKLLIQFQNNGVVDDSQLPKDRFSAERLKGVDSTLKIQPAKLEDSAVYLCASSLRGNGNSPLHFGNGTRLTVT.

This rearrangement joins TRBV7-7 to TRBJ2-1; TRBD2 might be the D (5 bases). Germline CDR1 reads SSHAT; CDR2 reads FNYEAQ (reference sequence). The CDR3 contains 15 residues. V was trimmed by 3 bases and J by 7 bases, leaving 16 bases between them. This CDR3 reads CASSLGPGVVNEQFF. CDR3 coding DNA: TGTGCCAGCAGCTTGGGCCCCGGGGTCGTGAATGAGCAGTTCTTC.

CDR3 DNA: TGCGCCAGCAGCCAGGAAACTAGCGGCTACGAGCAGTACTTC. Protein: CASSQETSGYEQYF. The genes are TRBV5-1 and TRBJ2-7, with 8 nucleotides matching TRBD2. V shed 4 bases and J 3 bases; nucleotides not matched to a gene: 6. This CDR3 spans 14 amino acids. Germline assignment: CDR1 SGHRS and CDR2 YFSETQ.

The CDR3 nucleotides read TGTGCCAGCAGCCTCCGCGGGGCCGGACAAGAGACCCAGTACTTC. Residues: CASSLRGAGQETQYF. The chain recombines TRBV11-2 with TRBJ2-5; perhaps TRBD2 as D (6 bases). The CDR3 sequence is 15 residues long. The V and J ends lost 5 bases and 2 bases respectively, with 15 bases between them. The V gene's germline CDR1 is SGHAT and CDR2 FQNNGV. The variable domain in full, with the rest retrieved from reference TRBV11-2 and TRBJ2-5, is EAGVAQSPRYKIIEKRQSVAFWCNPISGHATLYWYQQILGQGPKLLIQFQNNGVVDDSQLPKDRFSAERLKGVDSTLKIQPAKLEDSAVYLCASSLRGAGQETQYFGPGTRLLVL.

The chain has TRBV5-1 and TRBJ2-1; 9 bases match TRBD1. From germline, CDR1 is SGHRS and CDR2 YFSETQ. The CDR3 consists of 15 residues. With V trimmed by 1 base and J by 7 bases, 6 bases remained unmatched. In DNA, the CDR3 is TGCGCCAGCAGCTTGCGGGGAGACAGGGGGAATGAGCAGTTCTTC. It is translated as CASSLRGDRGNEQFF.

The chain has TRBV29-1 and TRBJ1-2, with 7 bases aligning to TRBD1. CDR3 length: 13 residues. V lost 7 bases, J lost 0 bases, and 5 bases stayed unmatched. Germline CDR1 reads SQVTM; CDR2 reads ANQGSEA. The CDR3 region has the DNA TGCAGCGCTTGGGGACAGTCTAACTATGGCTACACCTTC. This translates into CSAWGQSNYGYTF. The full variable domain, rest sourced from reference TRBV29-1 and TRBJ1-2, is SAVISQKPSRDICQRGTSLTIQCQVDSQVTMMFWYRQQPGQSLTLIATANQGSEATYESGFVIDKFPISRPNLTFSTLTVSNMSPEDSSIYLCSAWGQSNYGYTFGSGTRLTVV.

This clone has only a few counts. This chain uses TRBV9 with TRBJ2-5; the D gene is possibly TRBD1 (6 bases). Per germline, CDR1 SGDLS and CDR2 YYNGEE. V was cut by 4 bases and J by 5 bases, with 18 bases left in between. The CDR3 loop spans 15 amino acids. CDR3 in DNA: TGTGCCAGCAGCCCACCGGGCAGGGGATGGGAGACCCAGTACTTC. This codes for CASSPPGRGWETQYF. The complete variable domain, with remaining parts taken from reference TRBV9 and TRBJ2-5, reads DSGVTQTPKHLITATGQRVTLRCSPRSGDLSVYWYQQSLDQGLQFLIQYYNGEERAKGNILERFSAQQFPDLHSELNLSSLELGDSALYFCASSPPGRGWETQYFGPGTRLLVL.

This chain's CDR3 is CASSLRTIWPDTQYF. The CDR3 DNA follows: TGTGCCAGCAGCTTAAGGACAATTTGGCCAGATACGCAGTATTTT. The chain recombines TRBV11-2 with TRBJ2-3; D might be TRBD1 (5 bases). The CDR3 runs 15 residues. Trimming took off 2 bases at V and 4 bases at J, with 13 bases between the two ends. The germline CDR1 and CDR2 sequences are SGHAT and FQNNGV.

The chain uses TRBV19 and TRBJ2-3; 7 positions match TRBD1. The CDR3 extends over 14 amino acids. The V and J ends lost 8 bases and 3 bases, in that order; junction bases with no gene match: 8. The germline CDR1 and CDR2 sequences are LNHDA and SQIVND (reference sequence). The CDR3 bases are TGTGCCAGTCGTGTCAGGGGGAGAACAGATACGCAGTATTTT. Its protein product is CASRVRGRTDTQYF.

V gene TRBV28 combines with J gene TRBJ1-4; a weak D match, TRBD1 (6 bases). CDR3 length equals 15 residues. CDR1 and CDR2 from the germline V gene are MDHEN and SYDVKM. Trimming removed 5 bases from V and 7 bases from J, with 17 bases in between. Here the CDR3 DNA reads TGTGCCAGCAGTCAACCGGGGGGCGCGACTGAAAAACTGTTTTTT. Translating gives CASSQPGGATEKLFF.

This clone was counted a few times. The CDR3 region has the DNA TGTGCCAGTAGTCGACTAGCGGGGTCCACAGATACGCAGTATTTT. Its translation is CASSRLAGSTDTQYF. This rearrangement joins TRBV19 to TRBJ2-3; 11 bases align to TRBD2. The V gene's germline CDR1 is LNHDA and CDR2 SQIVND (reference sequence). This CDR3 has 15 residues. After removal of 5 bases from V and 2 bases from J, the junction contained 3 bases not matched to a gene.

The chain employs TRBV2 and TRBJ1-2, with a weak D call TRBD1 (6 bases). The CDR3 length is 14 residues. Trimming pared 6 bases from V and 2 bases from J, leaving 13 bases between. Per germline, CDR1 SNHLY and CDR2 FYNNEI. CDR3 sequence (DNA): TGTGCCAGCAGGAACGAGGACAGAAACTATGGCTACACCTTC. Its translation: CASRNEDRNYGYTF.

The chain recombines TRBV2 with TRBJ2-2, with 10 bases matching TRBD1. The CDR3 covers 15 residues. CDR1 and CDR2 (germline): SNHLY, FYNNEI. J gave up 7 bases and V 3 bases, and 5 bases lay outside the gene matches. CDR3 region: CASSDETGGIGELFF. The DNA for the CDR3 is TGTGCCAGCAGTGATGAGACAGGGGGCATCGGGGAGCTGTTTTTT. The full variable domain, in which reference TRBV2 and TRBJ2-2 provide the parts outside the CDR3, is EPEVTQTPSHQVTQMGQEVILRCVPISNHLYFYWYRQILGQKVEFLVSFYNNEISEKSEIFDDQFSVERPDGSNFTLKIRSTKLEDSAMYFCASSDETGGIGELFFGEGSRLTVL.

The chain recombines TRBV15 with TRBJ2-5; TRBD2 aligns across 8 bases. Germline CDR1 reads LNHNV; CDR2 reads YYDKDF (reference sequence). The CDR3 is 15 residues long. V lost 0 bases to trimming and J lost 11 bases; unmatched junction nucleotides: 11. The CDR3 is CATSRDAGGSQEQYF. The DNA for the CDR3 is TGTGCCACCAGCAGAGATGCGGGAGGATCTCAGGAGCAGTACTTC.

This chain links TRBV5-1 with TRBJ1-1; 8 positions match TRBD1. There are 16 residues in the CDR3. Germline CDR1 is SGHRS and CDR2 is YFSETQ. The V segment lost 1 base and the J segment 3 bases; nucleotides outside the gene matches: 8. CDR3 sequence reads: CASSLTGGYLYTEAFF. For the CDR3, the DNA is TGCGCCAGCAGCTTGACAGGGGGTTATCTCTACACTGAAGCTTTCTTT. The full variable domain, its missing parts supplied by reference TRBV5-1 and TRBJ1-1, is KAGVTQTPRYLIKTRGQQVTLSCSPISGHRSVSWYQQTPGQGLQFLFEYFSETQRNKGNFPGRFSGRQFSNSRSEMNVSTLELGDSALYLCASSLTGGYLYTEAFFGQGTRLTVV.

This chain connects TRBV18 to TRBJ2-7; no clear D. The germline CDR1 and CDR2 sequences are KGHSH and LQKENI. This CDR3 comprises 12 residues. V was shortened by 5 bases and J by 2 bases, with 7 bases between the two germline ends. CDR3 nucleotide sequence: TGTGCCAGCTCAGACATGGCCTACGAGCAGTACTTC. Encoded protein: CASSDMAYEQYF.

This clone was observed a handful of times. The V and J genes are TRBV7-9 and TRBJ1-2; possibly TRBD1 for D (5 bases). Germline V lookup: CDR1 SEHNR, CDR2 FQNEAQ (reference sequence). V was trimmed by 1 base and J by 2 bases, leaving 5 bases between them. The CDR3 contains 13 residues. The CDR3 DNA reads TGTGCCAGCAGCTTAGGACAGAACTATGGCTACACCTTC. This codes for CASSLGQNYGYTF.

The chain uses TRBV28 and TRBJ2-1, with TRBD2 identical over 10 bases. V dropped 4 bases and J dropped 5; count of bases not matched to a gene: 5. Germline assignment: CDR1 MDHEN and CDR2 SYDVKM. CDR3 length: 15 amino acids. The CDR3 DNA reads TGTGCCAGCAGTTCCCCTAGCGGGAGACACAATGAGCAGTTCTTC. As protein: CASSSPSGRHNEQFF.

This clone has only a few counts. V gene TRBV6-1 combines with J gene TRBJ1-3; no reliable D call. From germline, CDR1 is MNHNS and CDR2 SASEGT. The CDR3 sequence is 14 residues long. Trimming removed 7 bases from V and 0 bases from J, with 10 bases in between. The chain's CDR3 is CASIPRSSGNTIYF. In DNA form, the CDR3 reads TGTGCCAGCATCCCTAGGTCCTCTGGAAACACCATATATTTT.

V is TRBV10-3 and J is TRBJ1-2; D is perhaps TRBD1 (5 bases). The CDR3 totals 13 residues. The V gene lost 5 bases and the J gene lost 4 bases, with 11 bases spanning the gap. Germline V gives CDR1 ENHRY, CDR2 SYGVKD. CDR3 coding DNA: TGTGCCATCAGTCAGGGTCGGAGCTATGGCTACACCTTC. Translated, it gives CAISQGRSYGYTF.

V and J are TRBV2 and TRBJ2-5; D is perhaps TRBD2 (5 bases). The CDR3 loop spans 14 amino acids. The germline CDR1 and CDR2 sequences are SNHLY and FYNNEI. V was cut by 3 bases and J by 4 bases, with 12 bases left in between. CDR3 loop: CASSDLLVTETQYF. The CDR3 nucleotides read TGTGCCAGCAGTGATTTACTAGTGACAGAGACCCAGTACTTC.